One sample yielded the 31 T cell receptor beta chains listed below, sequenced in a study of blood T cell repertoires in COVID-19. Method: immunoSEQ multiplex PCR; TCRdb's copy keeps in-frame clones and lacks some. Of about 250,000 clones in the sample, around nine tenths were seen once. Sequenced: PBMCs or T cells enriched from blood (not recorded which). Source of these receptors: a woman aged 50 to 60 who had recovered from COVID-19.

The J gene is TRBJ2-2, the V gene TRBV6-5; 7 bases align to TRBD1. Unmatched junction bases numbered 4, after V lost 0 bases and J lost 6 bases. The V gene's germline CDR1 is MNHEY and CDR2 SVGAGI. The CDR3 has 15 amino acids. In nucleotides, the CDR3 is TGTGCCAGCAGTTACTCCTGGCAGGGGGCCGGGGAGCTGTTTTTT. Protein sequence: CASSYSWQGAGELFF.

CDR3 region: CASKAGAGNEQYF. In DNA, the CDR3 is TGTGCCAGCAAGGCGGGAGCGGGCAACGAGCAGTACTTC. The chain is built from TRBV6-5 and TRBJ2-7; 7 bases match TRBD2. The germline CDR1 and CDR2 sequences are MNHEY and SVGAGI. This CDR3 has 13 amino acids. Trimming took 7 bases from V and 5 from J; bases not matched to a gene: 8.

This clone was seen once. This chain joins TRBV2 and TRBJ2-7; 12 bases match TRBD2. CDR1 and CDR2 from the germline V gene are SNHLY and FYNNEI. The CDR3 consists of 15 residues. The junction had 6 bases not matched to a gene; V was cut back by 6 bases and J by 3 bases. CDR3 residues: CASRATSGSGYEQYF. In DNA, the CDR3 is TGTGCCAGCAGGGCGACTAGCGGGAGTGGCTACGAGCAGTACTTC.

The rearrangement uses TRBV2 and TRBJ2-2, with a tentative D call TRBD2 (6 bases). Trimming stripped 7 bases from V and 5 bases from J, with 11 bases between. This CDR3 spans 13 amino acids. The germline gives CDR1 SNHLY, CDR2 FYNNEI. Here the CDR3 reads CASTGTHTGELFF. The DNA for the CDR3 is TGTGCCAGCACCGGGACTCATACCGGGGAGCTGTTTTTT.

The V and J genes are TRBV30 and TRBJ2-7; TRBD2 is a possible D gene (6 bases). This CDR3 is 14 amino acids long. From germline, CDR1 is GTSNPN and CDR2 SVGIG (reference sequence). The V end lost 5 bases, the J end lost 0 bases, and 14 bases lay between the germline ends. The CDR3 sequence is CAWSGTLSSYEQYF. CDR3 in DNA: TGTGCCTGGTCCGGGACTCTGAGCTCCTACGAGCAGTACTTC.

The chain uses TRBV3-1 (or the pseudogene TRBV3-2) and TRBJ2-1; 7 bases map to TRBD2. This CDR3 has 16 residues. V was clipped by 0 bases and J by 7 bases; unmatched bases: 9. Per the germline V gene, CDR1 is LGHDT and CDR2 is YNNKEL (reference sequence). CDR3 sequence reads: CASSQEVLAEGNEQFF. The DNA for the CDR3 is TGTGCCAGCAGCCAAGAAGTGCTAGCGGAAGGGAATGAGCAGTTCTTC.

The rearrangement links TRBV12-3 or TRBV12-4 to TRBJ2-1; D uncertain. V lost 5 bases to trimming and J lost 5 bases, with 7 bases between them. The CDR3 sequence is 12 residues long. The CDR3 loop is CASSPRNNEQFF. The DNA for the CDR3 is TGTGCCAGCAGTCCGAGAAACAATGAGCAGTTCTTC.

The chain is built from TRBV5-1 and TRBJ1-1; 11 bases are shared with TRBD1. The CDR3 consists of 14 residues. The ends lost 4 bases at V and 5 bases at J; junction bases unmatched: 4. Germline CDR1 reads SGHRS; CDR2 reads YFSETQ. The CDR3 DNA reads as TGCGCCAGCAGCAGGGACAGGGGGAGGACTGAAGCTTTCTTT. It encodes CASSRDRGRTEAFF.

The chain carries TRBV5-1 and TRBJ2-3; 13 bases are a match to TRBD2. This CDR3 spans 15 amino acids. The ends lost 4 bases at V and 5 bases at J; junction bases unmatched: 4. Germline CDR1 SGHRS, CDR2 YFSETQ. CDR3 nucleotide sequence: TGCGCCAGCAGCATCGGACTAGCGGGAGAAGATACGCAGTATTTT. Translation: CASSIGLAGEDTQYF.

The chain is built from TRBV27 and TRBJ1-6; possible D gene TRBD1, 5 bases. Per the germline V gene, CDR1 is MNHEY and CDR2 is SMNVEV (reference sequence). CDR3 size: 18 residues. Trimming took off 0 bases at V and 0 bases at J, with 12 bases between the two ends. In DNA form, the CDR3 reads TGTGCCAGCAGTTTATCCACAGGCTGGAGCTCCTATAATTCACCCCTCCACTTT. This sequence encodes CASSLSTGWSSYNSPLHF.

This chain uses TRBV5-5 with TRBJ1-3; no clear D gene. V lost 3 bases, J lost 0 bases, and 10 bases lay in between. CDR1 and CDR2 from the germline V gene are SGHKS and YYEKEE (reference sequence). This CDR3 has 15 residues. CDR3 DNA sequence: TGTGCCAGCAGCTCTGGACTGGCCTCTGGAAACACCATATATTTT. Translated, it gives CASSSGLASGNTIYF.

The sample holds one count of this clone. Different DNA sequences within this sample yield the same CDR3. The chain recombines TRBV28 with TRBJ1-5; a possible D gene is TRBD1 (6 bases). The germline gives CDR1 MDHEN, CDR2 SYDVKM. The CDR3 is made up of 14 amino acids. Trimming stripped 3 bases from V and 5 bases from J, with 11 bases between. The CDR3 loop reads CASSLAQGHQPQHF. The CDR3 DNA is TGTGCCAGCAGTTTGGCCCAGGGGCATCAGCCCCAGCATTTT.

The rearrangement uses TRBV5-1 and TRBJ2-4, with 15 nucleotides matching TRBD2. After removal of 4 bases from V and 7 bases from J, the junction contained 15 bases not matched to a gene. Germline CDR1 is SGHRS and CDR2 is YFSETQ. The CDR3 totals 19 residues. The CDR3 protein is CASSTTTGTSGRRENIQYF. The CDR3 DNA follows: TGCGCCAGCAGCACCACAACCGGGACTAGCGGGAGGAGGGAGAACATTCAGTACTTC.

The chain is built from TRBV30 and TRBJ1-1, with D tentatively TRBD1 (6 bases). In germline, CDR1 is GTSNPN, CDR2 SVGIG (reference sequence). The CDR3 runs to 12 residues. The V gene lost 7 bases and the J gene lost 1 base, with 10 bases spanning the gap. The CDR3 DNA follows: TGTGCCTTGACAGGCCGGAACACTGAAGCTTTCTTT. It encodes CALTGRNTEAFF.

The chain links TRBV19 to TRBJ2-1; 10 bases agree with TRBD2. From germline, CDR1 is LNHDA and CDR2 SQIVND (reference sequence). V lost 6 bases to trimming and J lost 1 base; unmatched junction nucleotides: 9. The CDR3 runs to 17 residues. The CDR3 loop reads CASRPLLAGKSYNEQFF. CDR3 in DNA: TGTGCCAGTAGACCCCTACTAGCGGGAAAATCCTACAATGAGCAGTTCTTC.

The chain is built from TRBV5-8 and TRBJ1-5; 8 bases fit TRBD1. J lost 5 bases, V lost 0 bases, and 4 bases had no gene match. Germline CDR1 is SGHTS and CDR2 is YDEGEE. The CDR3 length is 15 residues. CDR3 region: CASSLVTGGYQPQHF. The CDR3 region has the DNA TGTGCCAGCAGCTTGGTAACAGGGGGGTATCAGCCCCAGCATTTT.

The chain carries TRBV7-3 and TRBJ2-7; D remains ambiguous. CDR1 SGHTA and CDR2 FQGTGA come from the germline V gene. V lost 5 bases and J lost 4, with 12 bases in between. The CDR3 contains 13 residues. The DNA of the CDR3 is TGTGCCAGCAGCCCCGACGGGTTTTACGAGCAGTACTTC. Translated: CASSPDGFYEQYF.

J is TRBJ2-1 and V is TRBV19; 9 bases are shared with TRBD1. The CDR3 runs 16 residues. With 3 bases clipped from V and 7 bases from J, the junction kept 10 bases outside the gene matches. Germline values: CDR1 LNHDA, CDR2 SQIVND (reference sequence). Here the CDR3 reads CASSIGQGRRGNEQFF. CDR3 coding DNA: TGTGCCAGTAGTATCGGACAGGGGCGCCGGGGGAATGAGCAGTTCTTC.

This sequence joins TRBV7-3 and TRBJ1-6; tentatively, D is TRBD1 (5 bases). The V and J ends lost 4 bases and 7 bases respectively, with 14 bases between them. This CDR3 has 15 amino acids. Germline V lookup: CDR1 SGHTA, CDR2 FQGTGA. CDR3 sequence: CASSSSGVSNSPLHF. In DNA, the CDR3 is TGTGCCAGCAGCTCCTCGGGGGTGAGCAATTCACCCCTCCACTTT.

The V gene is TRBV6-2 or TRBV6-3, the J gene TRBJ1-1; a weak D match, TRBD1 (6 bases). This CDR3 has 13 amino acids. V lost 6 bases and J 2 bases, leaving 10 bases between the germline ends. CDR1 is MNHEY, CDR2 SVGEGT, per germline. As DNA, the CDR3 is TGTGCCAGCAGCCGGGACATTAACACTGAAGCTTTCTTT. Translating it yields CASSRDINTEAFF.

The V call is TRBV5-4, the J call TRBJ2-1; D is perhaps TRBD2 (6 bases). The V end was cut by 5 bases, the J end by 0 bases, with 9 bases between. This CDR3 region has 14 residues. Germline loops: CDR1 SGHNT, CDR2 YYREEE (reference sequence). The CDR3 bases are TGTGCCAGCAGAGACGGGAGCTCCTACAATGAGCAGTTCTTC. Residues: CASRDGSSYNEQFF.

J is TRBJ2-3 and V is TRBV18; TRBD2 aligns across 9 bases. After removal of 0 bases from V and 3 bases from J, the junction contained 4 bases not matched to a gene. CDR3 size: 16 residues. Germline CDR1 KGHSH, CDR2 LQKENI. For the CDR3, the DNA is TGTGCCAGCTCACCACCCGGAGCGGGAGGAACAGATACGCAGTATTTT. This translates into CASSPPGAGGTDTQYF.

CDR3 residues: CASSVAGTSGRETQYF. In DNA form, the CDR3 reads TGTGCCAGCAGCGTGGCCGGGACTAGCGGGAGAGAGACCCAGTACTTC. This chain links TRBV9 with TRBJ2-5, with 14 positions matching TRBD2. The CDR3 length is 16 residues. Germline trimming cut 2 bases from V and 4 bases from J; bases unmatched to any gene: 4. Germline V gives CDR1 SGDLS, CDR2 YYNGEE. The entire variable domain, with the rest obtained from reference TRBV9 and TRBJ2-5, is as follows: DSGVTQTPKHLITATGQRVTLRCSPRSGDLSVYWYQQSLDQGLQFLIQYYNGEERAKGNILERFSAQQFPDLHSELNLSSLELGDSALYFCASSVAGTSGRETQYFGPGTRLLVL.

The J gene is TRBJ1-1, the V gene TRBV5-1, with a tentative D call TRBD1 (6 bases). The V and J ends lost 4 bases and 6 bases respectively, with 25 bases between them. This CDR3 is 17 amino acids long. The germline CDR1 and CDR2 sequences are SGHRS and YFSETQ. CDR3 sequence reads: CASSTTGIPQGSPEAFF. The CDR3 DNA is TGCGCCAGCAGCACAACAGGGATACCCCAGGGGAGTCCTGAAGCTTTCTTT. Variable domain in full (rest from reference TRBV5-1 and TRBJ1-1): KAGVTQTPRYLIKTRGQQVTLSCSPISGHRSVSWYQQTPGQGLQFLFEYFSETQRNKGNFPGRFSGRQFSNSRSEMNVSTLELGDSALYLCASSTTGIPQGSPEAFFGQGTRLTVV.

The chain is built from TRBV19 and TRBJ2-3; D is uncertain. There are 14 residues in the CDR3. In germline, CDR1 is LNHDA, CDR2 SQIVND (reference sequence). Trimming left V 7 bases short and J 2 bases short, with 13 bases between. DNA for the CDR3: TGTGCCAGTACGGTCCGACTCTCCACAGATACGCAGTATTTT. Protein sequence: CASTVRLSTDTQYF.

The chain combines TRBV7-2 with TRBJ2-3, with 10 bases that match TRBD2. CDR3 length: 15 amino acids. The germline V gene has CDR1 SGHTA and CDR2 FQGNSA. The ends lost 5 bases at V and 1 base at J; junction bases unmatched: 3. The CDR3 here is CASSLGLAGTDTQYF. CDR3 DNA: TGTGCCAGCAGCCTTGGACTAGCGGGCACAGATACGCAGTATTTT.

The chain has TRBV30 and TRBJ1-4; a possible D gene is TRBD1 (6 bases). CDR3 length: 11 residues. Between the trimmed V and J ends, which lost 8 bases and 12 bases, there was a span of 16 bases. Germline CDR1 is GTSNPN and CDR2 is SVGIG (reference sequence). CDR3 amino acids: CASHRVGQLFF. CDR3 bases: TGTGCCAGTCACAGGGTAGGGCAACTGTTTTTT.

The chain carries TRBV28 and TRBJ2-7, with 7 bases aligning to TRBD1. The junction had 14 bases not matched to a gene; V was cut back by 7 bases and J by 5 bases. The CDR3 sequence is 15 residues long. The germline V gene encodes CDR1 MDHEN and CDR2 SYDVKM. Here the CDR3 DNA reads TGTGCCAGCACTCTGAGAATAACAGGGGACCACGAGCAGTACTTC. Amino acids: CASTLRITGDHEQYF. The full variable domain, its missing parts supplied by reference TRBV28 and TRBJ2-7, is DVKVTQSSRYLVKRTGEKVFLECVQDMDHENMFWYRQDPGLGLRLIYFSYDVKMKEKGDIPEGYSVSREKKERFSLILESASTNQTSMYLCASTLRITGDHEQYFGPGTRLTVT.

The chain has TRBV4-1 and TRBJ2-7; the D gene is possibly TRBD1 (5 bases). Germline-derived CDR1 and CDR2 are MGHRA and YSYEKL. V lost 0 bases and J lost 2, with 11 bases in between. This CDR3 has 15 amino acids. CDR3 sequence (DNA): TGCGCCAGCAGCCAAGATCCAGGGAACCCCTACGAGCAGTACTTC. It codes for CASSQDPGNPYEQYF.

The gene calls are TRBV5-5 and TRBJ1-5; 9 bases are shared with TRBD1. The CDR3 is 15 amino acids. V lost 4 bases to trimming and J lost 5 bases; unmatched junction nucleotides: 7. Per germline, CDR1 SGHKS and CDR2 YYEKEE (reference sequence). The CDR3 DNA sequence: TGTGCCAGCAGCGTCGGGACAGGGCGTGATCAGCCCCAGCATTTT. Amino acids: CASSVGTGRDQPQHF.

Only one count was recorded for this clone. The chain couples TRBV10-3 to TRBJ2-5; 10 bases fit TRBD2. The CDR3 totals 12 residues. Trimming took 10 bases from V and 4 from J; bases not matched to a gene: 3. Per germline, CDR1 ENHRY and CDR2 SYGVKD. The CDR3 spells CATRTSGETQYF. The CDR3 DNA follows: TGTGCCACCCGGACTAGCGGAGAGACCCAGTACTTC.